These T cell receptor beta chains were read from a single sample in a study of blood T cell repertoires in COVID-19. Sequencing was performed with immunoSEQ multiplex PCR; in TCRdb, only in-frame clones are kept and a portion is missing. The sample yields 140,000 to 150,000 clones, under 90% seen once. Sequencing was done on a sample of peripheral blood. The receptors were sampled from a human donor in a cohort sampled during active COVID-19. Both conserved end residues are part of each CDR3. Fields, in order: D gene, J gene, V gene, clone size, CDR3 protein, CDR3 DNA. D genes are given only for firm matches. Size values are once, few and many counts, or a class for expanded clones, and some rows have none.

>TRBD1|TRBJ1-4|TRBV6-5|NA
CASREVTGGDEKLFF
TGTGCCAGCAGAGAGGTTACAGGGGGCGACGAAAAACTGTTTTTT
>NA|TRBJ2-6|TRBV4-3|NA
CASSQDRGQGIASGANVLTF
TGCGCCAGCAGCCAAGATCGGGGTCAGGGGATCGCCTCTGGGGCCAACGTCCTGACTTTC
>TRBD2|TRBJ2-2|TRBV28|NA
CASTQRGWVGELFF
TGTGCCAGCACCCAGCGGGGGTGGGTCGGGGAGCTGTTTTTT
>TRBD2|TRBJ2-7|TRBV4-3|NA
CASSQAMSSGYEQYF
TGCGCCAGCAGCCAAGCTATGTCTAGCGGCTACGAGCAGTACTTC
>TRBD2|TRBJ2-7|TRBV7-2|NA
CASRTGGLAGDEQYF
TGTGCCAGCAGGACCGGGGGACTAGCGGGAGACGAGCAGTACTTC
>TRBD2|TRBJ2-5|TRBV7-7|once
CASSETSGRGQETQYF
TGTGCCAGCAGCGAGACTAGCGGGAGAGGGCAAGAGACCCAGTACTTC
>NA|TRBJ2-7|TRBV4-2|NA
CASSPSGPTGEQYF
TGTGCCAGCAGCCCCAGCGGACCAACGGGAGAGCAGTACTTC
>NA|TRBJ1-1|TRBV4-3|NA
CASSRGQNTEAFF
TGCGCCAGCAGCAGAGGACAGAACACTGAAGCTTTCTTT
>NA|TRBJ1-5|TRBV24-1|NA
CATSDLREPNQPQHF
TGTGCCACCAGTGATTTACGGGAGCCAAATCAGCCCCAGCATTTT
>TRBD2|TRBJ2-7|TRBV19|NA
CASSDKTSARPSYEQYF
TGTGCCAGTAGTGATAAGACTAGCGCACGACCCTCCTACGAGCAGTACTTC
>NA|TRBJ1-4|TRBV5-1|NA
CASSLGRGTNEKLFF
TGCGCCAGCAGCTTGGGCCGGGGAACTAATGAAAAACTGTTTTTT